This is a list of T cell receptor beta chains from one sample in a study of control samples from healthy donors and cancer patients. Only in-frame clones appear in the TCRdb table, and some are missing; sequencing was by immunoSEQ multiplex PCR. The repertoire includes around 100,000 clones, 90% of them detected once, and less than 4.5% sits in the top ten. The sample was blood. These receptors were obtained from a woman between 18 and 29 years old in good health. Each CDR3 is given with its conserved first and last residue. Fields, in order: V gene, D gene, clone size, J gene, CDR3 protein, CDR3 DNA. A D gene is named only where the DNA matches it firmly. Clone size is stated in some rows and not others, as once, few, many or a class when expanded.

TRBV2	.	.	TRBJ2-7	CASSDPALPYEQYF	TGTGCCAGCAGTGATCCGGCGTTACCCTACGAGCAGTACTTC
TRBV27	.	.	TRBJ1-1	CASSYRANTEAFF	TGTGCCAGCAGTTACAGGGCGAACACTGAAGCTTTCTTT
TRBV4-1	TRBD1	.	TRBJ1-4	CASSQTDQGGEKLFF	TGCGCCAGCAGCCAAACAGATCAGGGGGGTGAAAAACTGTTTTTT
TRBV5-4	.	.	TRBJ1-1	CASGEGLVNTEAFF	TGTGCCAGCGGGGAGGGGTTGGTGAACACTGAAGCTTTCTTT
TRBV30	.	few	TRBJ1-1	CAFHHGPNAEAFF	TGTGCCTTCCATCACGGCCCGAACGCTGAAGCTTTCTTT
TRBV11-3	.	.	TRBJ1-1	CASSLMLGAEAFF	TGTGCCAGCAGCTTAATGCTAGGGGCTGAAGCTTTCTTT
TRBV19	TRBD1	once	TRBJ2-3	CASSPQTGVADTQYF	TGTGCCAGTAGTCCTCAGACAGGGGTAGCAGATACGCAGTATTTT
TRBV18	TRBD1	.	TRBJ1-4	CASSQQGGSTNEKLFF	TGTGCCAGCTCACAGCAGGGGGGTTCAACTAATGAAAAACTGTTTTTT
TRBV6-5	.	.	TRBJ2-1	CASSYRDTINEQFF	TGTGCCAGCAGTTACCGGGACACTATCAATGAGCAGTTCTTC
TRBV6-5	.	.	TRBJ1-6	CASSYGDSPLHF	TGTGCCAGCAGTTACGGGGATTCACCCCTCCACTTT
TRBV11-2	.	.	TRBJ1-2	CASSLVRDGTGYTF	TGTGCCAGCAGCTTAGTCCGGGACGGGACTGGCTACACCTTC
TRBV6-2/TRBV6-3	.	.	TRBJ2-5	CASSPGETQYF	TGTGCCAGCAGTCCCGGGGAGACCCAGTACTTC
TRBV19	TRBD1	once	TRBJ1-2	CASSIDGQVLGYGYTF	TGTGCCAGTAGTATAGACGGACAGGTACTCGGGTATGGCTACACCTTC
TRBV18	.	.	TRBJ2-7	CASSPGKSYEQYF	TGTGCCAGCTCACCAGGGAAGTCCTACGAGCAGTACTTC
TRBV18	TRBD2	.	TRBJ2-7	CASSGPGGTSSYEQYF	TGTGCCAGCTCAGGTCCCGGGGGGACGAGCTCCTACGAGCAGTACTTC
TRBV28	TRBD1	.	TRBJ2-7	CASSLVGQGGSYEQYF	TGTGCCAGCAGTTTAGTTGGACAGGGGGGTTCCTACGAGCAGTACTTC
TRBV10-1	.	.	TRBJ2-2	CASSSLPTGELFF	TGCGCCAGCAGTTCGCTACCCACCGGGGAGCTGTTTTTT
TRBV4-1	.	.	TRBJ1-1	CASSPSGARNTEAFF	TGCGCCAGCAGCCCCTCGGGGGCGAGGAACACTGAAGCTTTCTTT
TRBV6-5	.	.	TRBJ1-4	CASSFNSYDTNEKLFF	TGTGCCAGCAGTTTCAATAGTTACGATACAAATGAAAAACTGTTTTTT
TRBV18	TRBD1	.	TRBJ1-1	CASSREQGSLNTEAFF	TGTGCCAGCTCACGGGAACAGGGGTCCCTGAACACTGAAGCTTTCTTT
TRBV6-7	.	.	TRBJ2-7	CASSYSWQSATWSEQYF	TGTGCCAGCAGTTACTCGTGGCAGTCGGCTACATGGTCCGAGCAGTACTTC
TRBV27	TRBD1	.	TRBJ2-1	CASSYRGAPYNEQFF	TGTGCCAGCAGTTACAGGGGTGCTCCCTACAATGAGCAGTTCTTC
TRBV6-5	.	once	TRBJ2-7	CASSPDTGTTYEQYF	TGTGCCAGCAGCCCCGACACAGGGACCACCTACGAGCAGTACTTC
TRBV10-1	.	.	TRBJ2-1	CASSESYPTGDEQFF	TGCGCCAGCAGTGAGTCATACCCAACCGGGGATGAGCAGTTCTTC
TRBV5-4	.	.	TRBJ1-1	CASSLEGTEAFF	TGTGCCAGCAGCTTGGAGGGGACTGAAGCTTTCTTT
TRBV5-4	TRBD1	.	TRBJ1-2	CASSLGTGRVGYGYTF	TGTGCCAGCAGCTTGGGGACAGGGAGAGTAGGCTATGGCTACACCTTC
TRBV4-1	.	.	TRBJ2-3	CASSQNPGSPADTQYF	TGCGCCAGCAGCCAGAACCCAGGGAGCCCGGCAGATACGCAGTATTTT
TRBV5-8	.	few	TRBJ1-5	CASSFDAGWNQPQHF	TGTGCCAGCAGCTTCGACGCAGGGTGGAATCAGCCCCAGCATTTT
TRBV9	TRBD2	.	TRBJ2-1	CASSVASGSNEQFF	TGTGCCAGCAGCGTAGCTAGCGGGAGCAATGAGCAGTTCTTC
TRBV10-1	.	.	TRBJ1-6	CAKTPRTSPLHF	TGCGCCAAGACACCCCGAACTTCACCCCTCCACTTT
TRBV19	.	.	TRBJ2-1	CASAQDFRYNEQFF	TGTGCCAGTGCTCAGGATTTTCGATACAATGAGCAGTTCTTC
TRBV27	.	.	TRBJ1-3	CASSPSATNTIYF	TGTGCCAGCAGCCCAAGCGCGACAAACACCATATATTTT
TRBV10-3	.	.	TRBJ1-5	CAISGGTQVSNQPQHF	TGTGCCATCAGTGGAGGGACCCAAGTCTCCAATCAGCCCCAGCATTTT
TRBV20-1	.	once	TRBJ2-1	CSASSLGTSLSYNEQFF	TGCAGTGCTAGTTCGTTAGGGACATCCCTCTCCTACAATGAGCAGTTCTTC
TRBV18	.	.	TRBJ1-2	CASSPQWGEEGYTF	TGTGCCAGCTCACCACAATGGGGGGAAGAGGGCTACACCTTC
TRBV2	.	.	TRBJ1-4	CASKPGPQNEKLFF	TGTGCCAGCAAACCAGGGCCTCAGAATGAAAAACTGTTTTTT
TRBV2	TRBD1	.	TRBJ1-4	CASRHSTGDNEKLFF	TGTGCCAGCAGGCACTCGACAGGGGATAATGAAAAACTGTTTTTT
TRBV5-4	.	.	TRBJ2-2	CASSLAGEAGELFF	TGTGCCAGCAGCTTGGCAGGGGAAGCCGGGGAGCTGTTTTTT
TRBV2	.	many	TRBJ1-1	CASSPHGAGDTEAFF	TGTGCCAGCAGTCCCCACGGGGCTGGGGACACTGAAGCTTTCTTT
TRBV2	TRBD1	.	TRBJ1-5	CASSETGMINQPQHF	TGTGCCAGCAGCGAGACAGGGATGATCAATCAGCCCCAGCATTTT
TRBV29-1	TRBD1	.	TRBJ1-1	CSVGQGSTEAFF	TGCAGCGTTGGACAGGGGAGTACTGAAGCTTTCTTT
TRBV4-1	TRBD2	.	TRBJ2-3	CASSQDVGRGARDTQYF	TGCGCCAGCAGCCAAGATGTAGGGCGGGGGGCTAGAGATACGCAGTATTTT
TRBV13	.	once	TRBJ1-2	CASSLETVVNGYTF	TGTGCCAGCAGCTTAGAGACAGTTGTAAATGGCTACACCTTC
TRBV23-1	.	.	TRBJ1-3	CASSQWGVGNTIYF	TGCGCCAGCAGTCAATGGGGGGTTGGAAACACCATATATTTT
TRBV21-1	.	.	TRBJ1-1	CASSKEGRNTEAFF	TGTGCCAGCAGCAAAGAGGGCCGGAACACTGAAGCTTTCTTT
TRBV7-8	TRBD2	.	TRBJ2-3	CASSPWTSGGTDTQYF	TGTGCCAGCAGCCCCTGGACTAGCGGGGGCACAGATACGCAGTATTTT
TRBV20-1	.	.	TRBJ1-2	CSASSYRAGYTF	TGCAGTGCTAGTAGTTATAGGGCCGGCTACACCTTC
TRBV7-3	.	.	TRBJ1-3	CASSLTTGFSGNTIYF	TGTGCCAGCAGCTTAACCACCGGCTTCTCTGGAAACACCATATATTTT
TRBV6-2/TRBV6-3	.	.	TRBJ2-3	CASSYGYTPTDTQYF	TGTGCCAGCAGTTATGGTTACACCCCGACCGATACGCAGTATTTT
TRBV4-1	.	.	TRBJ1-2	CASSQSNPPVGKGYTF	TGCGCCAGCAGCCAATCGAACCCCCCTGTGGGTAAAGGCTACACCTTC
TRBV19	.	.	TRBJ1-1	CASLDRGRNTEAFF	TGTGCCAGTCTTGACCGGGGCAGGAACACTGAAGCTTTCTTT
TRBV2	.	.	TRBJ2-1	CASSVVARINEQFF	TGTGCCAGCAGTGTAGTAGCGAGGATTAATGAGCAGTTCTTC
TRBV29-1	.	once	TRBJ1-3	CSVFSGSGNTIYF	TGCAGCGTTTTTTCTGGGTCTGGAAACACCATATATTTT
TRBV9	.	.	TRBJ1-2	CASSVKASTNYGYTF	TGTGCCAGCAGCGTAAAGGCTAGTACAAACTATGGCTACACCTTC
TRBV19	TRBD1	once	TRBJ1-5	CASSRRGQGNQPQHF	TGTGCCAGTAGTAGACGAGGACAGGGGAATCAGCCCCAGCATTTT
TRBV18	.	.	TRBJ1-1	CASSPPDRNTEAFF	TGTGCCAGCTCACCACCCGACAGAAACACTGAAGCTTTCTTT
TRBV12-3/TRBV12-4	.	.	TRBJ1-5	CASSLSGWPQHF	TGTGCCAGCAGTCTATCAGGGTGGCCCCAGCATTTT